This TCR beta chain was observed in a study of cytomegalovirus exposure and HLA in healthy donors. Germline V CDR1 and CDR2: MGHRA, YSYEKL. The V and J ends lost 0 bases and 1 base, in that order; junction bases with no gene match: 6. The CDR3 is 17 amino acids. PCR employed 60 Vbeta and 13 Jbeta primers. Generated by immunoSEQ multiplex PCR, the TCRdb table keeps only in-frame clones and is missing some. In the table there are about 190,000 clones, 81% of which are singletons. V usage is TRBV4-1 and J usage is TRBJ2-3, with 8 bases fitting TRBD2. The sequenced sample consisted of PBMCs. The TCR was taken from a man younger than 35 in good health and CMV-seronegative. The CDR3 reads CASSQDSNSGGTDTQYF. CDR3 nucleotides: TGCGCCAGCAGCCAAGATTCTAATAGCGGGGGCACAGATACGCAGTATTTT.